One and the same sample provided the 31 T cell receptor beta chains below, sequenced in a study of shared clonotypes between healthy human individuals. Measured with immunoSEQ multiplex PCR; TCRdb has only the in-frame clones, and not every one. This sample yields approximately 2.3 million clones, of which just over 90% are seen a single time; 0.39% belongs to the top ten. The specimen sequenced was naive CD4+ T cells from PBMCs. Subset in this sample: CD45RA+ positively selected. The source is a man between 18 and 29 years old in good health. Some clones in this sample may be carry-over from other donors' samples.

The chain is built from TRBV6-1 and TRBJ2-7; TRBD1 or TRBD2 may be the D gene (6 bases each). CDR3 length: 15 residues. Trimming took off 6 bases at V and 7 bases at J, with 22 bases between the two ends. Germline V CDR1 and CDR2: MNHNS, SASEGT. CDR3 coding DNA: TGTGCCAGCAGCCCCTATCCGAGGGGGGCGGGGGAGCAGTACTTC. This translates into CASSPYPRGAGEQYF.

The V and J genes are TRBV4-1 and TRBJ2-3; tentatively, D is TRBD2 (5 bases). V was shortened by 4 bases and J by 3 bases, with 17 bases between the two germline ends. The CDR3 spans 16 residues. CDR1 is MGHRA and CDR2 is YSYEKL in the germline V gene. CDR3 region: CASSPPRGSRTDTQYF. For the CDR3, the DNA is TGCGCCAGCAGCCCACCCCGGGGTAGTCGTACAGATACGCAGTATTTT.

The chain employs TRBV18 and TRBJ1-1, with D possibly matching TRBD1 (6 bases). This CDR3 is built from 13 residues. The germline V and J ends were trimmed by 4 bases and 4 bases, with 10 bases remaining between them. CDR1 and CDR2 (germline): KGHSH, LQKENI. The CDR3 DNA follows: TGTGCCAGCTCACAATACAGGGCCACTGAAGCTTTCTTT. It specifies CASSQYRATEAFF.

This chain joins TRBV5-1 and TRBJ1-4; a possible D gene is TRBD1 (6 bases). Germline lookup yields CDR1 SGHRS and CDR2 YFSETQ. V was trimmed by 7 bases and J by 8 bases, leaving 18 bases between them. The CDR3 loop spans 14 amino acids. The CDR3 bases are TGCGCCAGCTGTATGGGAAACGACAGGGAAAAACTGTTTTTT. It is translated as CASCMGNDREKLFF.

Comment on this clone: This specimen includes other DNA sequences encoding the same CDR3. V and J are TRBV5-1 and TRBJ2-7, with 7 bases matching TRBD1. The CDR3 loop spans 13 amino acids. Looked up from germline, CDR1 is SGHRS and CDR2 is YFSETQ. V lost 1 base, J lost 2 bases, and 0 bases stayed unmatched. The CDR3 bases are TGCGCCAGCAGCTTGACAGGGGCCTACGAGCAGTACTTC. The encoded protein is CASSLTGAYEQYF.

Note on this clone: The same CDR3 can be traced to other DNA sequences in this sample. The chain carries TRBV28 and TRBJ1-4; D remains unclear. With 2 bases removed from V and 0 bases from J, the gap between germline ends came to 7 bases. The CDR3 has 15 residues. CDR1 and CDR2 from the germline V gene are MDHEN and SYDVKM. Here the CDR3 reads CASSLLGTTNEKLFF. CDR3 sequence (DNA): TGTGCCAGCAGTTTACTAGGGACAACTAATGAAAAACTGTTTTTT.

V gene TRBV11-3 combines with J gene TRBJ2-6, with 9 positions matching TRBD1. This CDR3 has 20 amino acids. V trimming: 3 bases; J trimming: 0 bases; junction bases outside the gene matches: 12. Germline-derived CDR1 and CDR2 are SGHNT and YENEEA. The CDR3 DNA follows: TGTGCCAGCAGCTTCCGACTTCCGGGACAGGGCAGCTCTGGGGCCAACGTCCTGACTTTC. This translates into CASSFRLPGQGSSGANVLTF.

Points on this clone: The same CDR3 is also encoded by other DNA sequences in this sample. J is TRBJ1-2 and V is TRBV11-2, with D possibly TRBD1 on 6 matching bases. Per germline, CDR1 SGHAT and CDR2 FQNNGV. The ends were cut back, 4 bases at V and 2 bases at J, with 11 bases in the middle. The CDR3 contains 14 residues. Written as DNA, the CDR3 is TGTGCCAGCAGCTCTACAACAGGGAACTATGGCTACACCTTC. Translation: CASSSTTGNYGYTF. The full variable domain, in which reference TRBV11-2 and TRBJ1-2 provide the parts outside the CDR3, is EAGVAQSPRYKIIEKRQSVAFWCNPISGHATLYWYQQILGQGPKLLIQFQNNGVVDDSQLPKDRFSAERLKGVDSTLKIQPAKLEDSAVYLCASSSTTGNYGYTFGSGTRLTVV.

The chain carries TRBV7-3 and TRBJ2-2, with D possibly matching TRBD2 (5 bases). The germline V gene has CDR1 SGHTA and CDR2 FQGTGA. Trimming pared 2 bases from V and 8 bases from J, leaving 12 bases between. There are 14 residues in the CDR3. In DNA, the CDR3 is TGTGCCAGCAGCTTAGACCGTGGGGAGGGGGAGCTGTTTTTT. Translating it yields CASSLDRGEGELFF.

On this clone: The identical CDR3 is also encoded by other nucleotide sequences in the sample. The CDR3 nucleotides read TGTGCCTGGAGTGTTACGGGAAATCAGCCCCAGCATTTT. Translation: CAWSVTGNQPQHF. V and J are TRBV30 and TRBJ1-5; D gene uncertain. Germline V lookup: CDR1 GTSNPN, CDR2 SVGIG (reference sequence). The CDR3 runs to 13 residues. Trimming removed 0 bases from V and 4 bases from J, with 7 bases in between. Looking up the rest from reference TRBV30 and TRBJ1-5 gives the full variable domain: SQTIHQWPATLVQPVGSPLSLECTVEGTSNPNLYWYRQAAGRGLQLLFYSVGIGQISSEVPQNLSASRPQDRQFILSSKKLLLSDSGFYLCAWSVTGNQPQHFGDGTRLSIL.

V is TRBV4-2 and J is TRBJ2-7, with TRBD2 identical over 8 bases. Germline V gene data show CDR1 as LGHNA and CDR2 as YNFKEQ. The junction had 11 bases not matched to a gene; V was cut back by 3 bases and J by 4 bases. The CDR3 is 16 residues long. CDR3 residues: CASSQGPSGRYYEQYF. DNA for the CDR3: TGTGCCAGCAGCCAGGGTCCTAGCGGGCGCTATTACGAGCAGTACTTC.

The CDR3 loop reads CASSPIITVNTEAFF. CDR3 sequence (DNA): TGTGCCAGCAGCCCCATAATTACAGTGAACACTGAAGCTTTCTTT. This chain links TRBV7-9 with TRBJ1-1, with no clear D. The germline V gene encodes CDR1 SEHNR and CDR2 FQNEAQ (reference sequence). With 5 bases removed from V and 0 bases from J, the gap between germline ends came to 13 bases. The CDR3 runs to 15 residues.

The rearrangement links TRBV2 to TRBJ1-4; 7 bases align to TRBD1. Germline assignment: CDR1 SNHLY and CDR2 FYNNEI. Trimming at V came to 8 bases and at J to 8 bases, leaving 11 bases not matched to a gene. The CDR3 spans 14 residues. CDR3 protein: CASGGTGAHEKLFF. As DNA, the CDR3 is TGTGCCAGCGGGGGAACAGGGGCGCACGAAAAACTGTTTTTT. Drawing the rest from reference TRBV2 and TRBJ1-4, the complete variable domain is EPEVTQTPSHQVTQMGQEVILRCVPISNHLYFYWYRQILGQKVEFLVSFYNNEISEKSEIFDDQFSVERPDGSNFTLKIRSTKLEDSAMYFCASGGTGAHEKLFFGSGTQLSVL.

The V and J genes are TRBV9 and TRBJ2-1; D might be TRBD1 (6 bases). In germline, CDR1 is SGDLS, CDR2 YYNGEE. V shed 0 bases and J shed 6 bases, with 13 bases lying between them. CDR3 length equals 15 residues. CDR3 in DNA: TGTGCCAGCAGCGTAGCTCTGGGACAAATCAATGAGCAGTTCTTC. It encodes CASSVALGQINEQFF.

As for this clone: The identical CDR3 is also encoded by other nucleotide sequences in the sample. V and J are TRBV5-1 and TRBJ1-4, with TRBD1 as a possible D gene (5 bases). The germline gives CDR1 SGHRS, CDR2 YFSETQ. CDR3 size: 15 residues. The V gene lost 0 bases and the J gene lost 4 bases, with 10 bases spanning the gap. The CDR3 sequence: CASSLAGTSNEKLFF. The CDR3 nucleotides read TGCGCCAGCAGCTTGGCCGGGACGAGTAATGAAAAACTGTTTTTT.

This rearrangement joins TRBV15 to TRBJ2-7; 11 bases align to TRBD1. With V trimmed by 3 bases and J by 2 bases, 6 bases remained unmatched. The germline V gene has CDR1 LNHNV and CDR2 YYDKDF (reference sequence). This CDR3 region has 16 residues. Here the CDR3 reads CATSRGTGGGPYEQYF. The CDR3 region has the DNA TGTGCCACCAGCAGGGGGACAGGGGGAGGACCCTACGAGCAGTACTTC.

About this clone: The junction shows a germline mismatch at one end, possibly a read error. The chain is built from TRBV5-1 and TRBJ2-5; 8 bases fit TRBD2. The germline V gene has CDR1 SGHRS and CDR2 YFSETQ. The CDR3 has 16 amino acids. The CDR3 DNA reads TGCGCCAGCAGGAAACTAGCGGACCCCAGCCAAGGGACCCAGTACTTC. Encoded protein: CASRKLADPSQGTQYF.

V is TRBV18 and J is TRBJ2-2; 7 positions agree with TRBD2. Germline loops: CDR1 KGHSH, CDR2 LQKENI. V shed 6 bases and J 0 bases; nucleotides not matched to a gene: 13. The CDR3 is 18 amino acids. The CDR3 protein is CASSPTQSSGTNTGELFF. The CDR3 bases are TGTGCCAGCTCCCCTACCCAGTCAAGCGGGACGAACACCGGGGAGCTGTTTTTT.

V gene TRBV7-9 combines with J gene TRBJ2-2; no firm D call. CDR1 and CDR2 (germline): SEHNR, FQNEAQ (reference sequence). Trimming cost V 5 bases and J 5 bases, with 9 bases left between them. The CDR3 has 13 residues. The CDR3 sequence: CASSPPMTGELFF. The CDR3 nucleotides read TGTGCCAGCAGCCCGCCCATGACCGGGGAGCTGTTTTTT.

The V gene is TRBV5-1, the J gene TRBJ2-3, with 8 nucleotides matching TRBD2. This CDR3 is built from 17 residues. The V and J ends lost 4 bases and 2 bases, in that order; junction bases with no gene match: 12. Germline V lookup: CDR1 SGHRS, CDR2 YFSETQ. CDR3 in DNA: TGCGCCAGCAGCCTTGGGCTGTCGCGGGGGGCCACAGATACGCAGTATTTT. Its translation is CASSLGLSRGATDTQYF. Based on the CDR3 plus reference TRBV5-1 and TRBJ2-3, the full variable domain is KAGVTQTPRYLIKTRGQQVTLSCSPISGHRSVSWYQQTPGQGLQFLFEYFSETQRNKGNFPGRFSGRQFSNSRSEMNVSTLELGDSALYLCASSLGLSRGATDTQYFGPGTRLTVL.

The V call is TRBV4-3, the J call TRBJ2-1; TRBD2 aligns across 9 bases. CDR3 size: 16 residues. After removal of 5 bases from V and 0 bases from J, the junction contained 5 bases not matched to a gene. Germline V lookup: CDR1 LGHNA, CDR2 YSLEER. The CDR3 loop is CASSLQLAGSYNEQFF. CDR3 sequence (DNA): TGCGCCAGCAGCTTACAACTAGCGGGCTCCTACAATGAGCAGTTCTTC.

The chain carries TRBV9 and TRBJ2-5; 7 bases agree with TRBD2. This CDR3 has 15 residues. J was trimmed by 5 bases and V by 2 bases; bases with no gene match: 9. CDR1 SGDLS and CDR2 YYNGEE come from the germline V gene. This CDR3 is CASSVGGSVWETQYF. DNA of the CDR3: TGTGCCAGCAGCGTCGGGGGGAGCGTGTGGGAGACCCAGTACTTC. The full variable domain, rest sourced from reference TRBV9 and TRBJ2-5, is DSGVTQTPKHLITATGQRVTLRCSPRSGDLSVYWYQQSLDQGLQFLIQYYNGEERAKGNILERFSAQQFPDLHSELNLSSLELGDSALYFCASSVGGSVWETQYFGPGTRLLVL.

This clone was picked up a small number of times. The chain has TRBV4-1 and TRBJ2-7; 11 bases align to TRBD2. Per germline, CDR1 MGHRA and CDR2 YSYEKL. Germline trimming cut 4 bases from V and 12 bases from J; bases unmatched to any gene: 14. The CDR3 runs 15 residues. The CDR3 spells CASSLLLAGVSLLYF. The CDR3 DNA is TGCGCCAGCAGCCTCCTACTAGCGGGAGTTTCGCTGTTGTACTTC.

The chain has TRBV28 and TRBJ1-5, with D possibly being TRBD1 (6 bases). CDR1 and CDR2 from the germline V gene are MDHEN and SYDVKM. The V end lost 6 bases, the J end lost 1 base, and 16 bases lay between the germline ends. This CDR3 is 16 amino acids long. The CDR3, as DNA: TGTGCCAGCAGGTCCCCGAGGGGGGGGAGCAATCAGCCCCAGCATTTT. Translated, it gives CASRSPRGGSNQPQHF.

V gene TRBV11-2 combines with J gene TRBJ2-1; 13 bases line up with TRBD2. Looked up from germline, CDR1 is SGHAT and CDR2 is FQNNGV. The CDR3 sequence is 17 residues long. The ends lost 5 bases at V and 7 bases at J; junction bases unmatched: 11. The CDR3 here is CASSLRGLAGVRNEQFF. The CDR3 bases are TGTGCCAGCAGCCTGAGAGGACTAGCGGGAGTGCGGAATGAGCAGTTCTTC.

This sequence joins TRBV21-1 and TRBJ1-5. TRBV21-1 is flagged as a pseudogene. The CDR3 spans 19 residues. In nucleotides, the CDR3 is TGTGCCAGCAGCAATCTCCGTATCGAGGGTTCACCCCTCATGGAGCCCCAGCATTTT. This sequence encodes CASSNLRIEGSPLMEPQHF.

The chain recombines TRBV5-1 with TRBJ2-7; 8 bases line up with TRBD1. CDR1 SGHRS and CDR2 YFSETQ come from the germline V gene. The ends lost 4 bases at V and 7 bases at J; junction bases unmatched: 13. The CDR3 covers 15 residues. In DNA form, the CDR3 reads TGCGCCAGCAGCCAAGGGACAGGACCGCACGAAGAGCAGTACTTC. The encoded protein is CASSQGTGPHEEQYF.

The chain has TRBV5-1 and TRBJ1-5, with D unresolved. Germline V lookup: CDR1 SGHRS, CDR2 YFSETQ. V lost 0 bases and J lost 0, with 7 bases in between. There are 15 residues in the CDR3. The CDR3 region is CASSLAPSSNQPQHF. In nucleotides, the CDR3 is TGCGCCAGCAGCTTGGCCCCCAGTAGCAATCAGCCCCAGCATTTT.

Written as DNA, the CDR3 is TGTGCCGAGCGGGAGGGCCGTATCGGGGAGCTGTTTTTT. Translation: CAEREGRIGELFF. The V call is TRBV28, the J call TRBJ2-2; 10 nucleotides match TRBD2. Losses at the gene ends were 11 bases for V and 7 bases for J; bases not matched to a gene: 7. This CDR3 contains 13 residues. Germline lookup yields CDR1 MDHEN and CDR2 SYDVKM.

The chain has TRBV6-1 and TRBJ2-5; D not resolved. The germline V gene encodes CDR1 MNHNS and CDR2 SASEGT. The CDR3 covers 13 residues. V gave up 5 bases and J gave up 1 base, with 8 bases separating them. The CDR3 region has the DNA TGTGCCAGCAGTCTGGGTCTCCAAGAGACCCAGTACTTC. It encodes CASSLGLQETQYF.

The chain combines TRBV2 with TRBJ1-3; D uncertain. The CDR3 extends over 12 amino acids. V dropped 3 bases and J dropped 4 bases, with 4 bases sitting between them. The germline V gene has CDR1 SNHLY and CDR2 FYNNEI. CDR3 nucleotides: TGTGCCAGCAGTGATTGGGGAAACACCATATATTTT. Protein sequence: CASSDWGNTIYF.